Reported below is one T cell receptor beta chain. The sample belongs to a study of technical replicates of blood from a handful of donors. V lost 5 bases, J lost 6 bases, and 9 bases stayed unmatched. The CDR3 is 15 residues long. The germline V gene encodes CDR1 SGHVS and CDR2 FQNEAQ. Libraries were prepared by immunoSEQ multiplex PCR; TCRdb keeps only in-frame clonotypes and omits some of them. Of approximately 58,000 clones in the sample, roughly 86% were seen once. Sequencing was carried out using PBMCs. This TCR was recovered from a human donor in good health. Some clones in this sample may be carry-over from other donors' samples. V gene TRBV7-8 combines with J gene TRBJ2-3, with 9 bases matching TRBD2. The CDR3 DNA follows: TGTGCCAGCAGCCCGACTAGCGGACAAAGGGATACGCAGTATTTT. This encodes CASSPTSGQRDTQYF. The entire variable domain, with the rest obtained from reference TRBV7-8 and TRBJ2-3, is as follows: GAGVSQSPRYKVAKRGQDVALRCDPISGHVSLFWYQQALGQGPEFLTYFQNEAQLDKSGLPSDRFFAERPEGSVSTLKIQRTQQEDSAVYLCASSPTSGQRDTQYFGPGTRLTVL.